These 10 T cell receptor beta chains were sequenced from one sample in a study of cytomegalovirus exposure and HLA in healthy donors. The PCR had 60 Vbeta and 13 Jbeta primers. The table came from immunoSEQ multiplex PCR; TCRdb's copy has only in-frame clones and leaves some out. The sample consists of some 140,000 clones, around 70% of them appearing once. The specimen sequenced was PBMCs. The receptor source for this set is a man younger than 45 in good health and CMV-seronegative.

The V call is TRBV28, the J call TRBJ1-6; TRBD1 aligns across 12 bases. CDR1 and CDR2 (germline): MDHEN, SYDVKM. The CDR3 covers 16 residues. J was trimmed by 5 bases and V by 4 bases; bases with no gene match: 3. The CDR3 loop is CASSWGQGADNSPLHF. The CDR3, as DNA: TGTGCCAGCAGTTGGGGACAGGGGGCCGATAATTCACCCCTCCACTTT.

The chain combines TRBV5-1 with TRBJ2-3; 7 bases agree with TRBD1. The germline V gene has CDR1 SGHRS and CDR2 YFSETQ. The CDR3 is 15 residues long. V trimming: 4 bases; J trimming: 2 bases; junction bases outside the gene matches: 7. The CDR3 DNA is TGCGCCAGCAGCCGGACAGGTACTTCCACAGATACGCAGTATTTT. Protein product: CASSRTGTSTDTQYF.

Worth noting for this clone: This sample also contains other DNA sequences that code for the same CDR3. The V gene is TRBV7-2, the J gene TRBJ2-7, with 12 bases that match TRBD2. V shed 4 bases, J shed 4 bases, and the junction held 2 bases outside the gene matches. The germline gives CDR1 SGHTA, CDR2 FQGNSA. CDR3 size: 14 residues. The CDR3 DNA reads TGTGCCAGCAGCTCCGGACTAGCGGGGTACGAGCAGTACTTC. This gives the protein CASSSGLAGYEQYF.

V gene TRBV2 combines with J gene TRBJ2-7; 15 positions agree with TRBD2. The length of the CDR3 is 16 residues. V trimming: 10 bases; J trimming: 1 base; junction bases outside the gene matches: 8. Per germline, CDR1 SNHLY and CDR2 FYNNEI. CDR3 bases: TGTGCCACTTTGGGACTAGCGGGGGGACCTTCCTACGAGCAGTACTTC. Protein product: CATLGLAGGPSYEQYF.

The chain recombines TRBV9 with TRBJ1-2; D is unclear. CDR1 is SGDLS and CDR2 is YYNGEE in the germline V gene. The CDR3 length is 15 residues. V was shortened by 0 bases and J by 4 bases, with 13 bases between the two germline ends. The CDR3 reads CASSVGPTGVYGYTF. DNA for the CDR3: TGTGCCAGCAGCGTAGGACCCACCGGGGTCTATGGCTACACCTTC. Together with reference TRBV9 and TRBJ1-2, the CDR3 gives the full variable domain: DSGVTQTPKHLITATGQRVTLRCSPRSGDLSVYWYQQSLDQGLQFLIQYYNGEERAKGNILERFSAQQFPDLHSELNLSSLELGDSALYFCASSVGPTGVYGYTFGSGTRLTVV.

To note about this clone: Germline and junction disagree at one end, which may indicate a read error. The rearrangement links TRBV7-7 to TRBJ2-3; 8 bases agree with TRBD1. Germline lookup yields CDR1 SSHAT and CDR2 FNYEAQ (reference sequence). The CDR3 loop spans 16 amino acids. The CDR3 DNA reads TGTGCTAGCAGCCCCTGGACAGGGCAAGTGACAGATACGCAGTATTTT. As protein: CASSPWTGQVTDTQYF.

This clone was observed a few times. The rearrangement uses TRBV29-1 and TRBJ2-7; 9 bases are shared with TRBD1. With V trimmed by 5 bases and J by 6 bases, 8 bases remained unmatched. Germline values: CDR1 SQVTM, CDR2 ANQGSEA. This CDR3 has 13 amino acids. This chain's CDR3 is CSVQRDRAFEQYF. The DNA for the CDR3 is TGCAGCGTTCAAAGGGACAGGGCCTTCGAGCAGTACTTC.

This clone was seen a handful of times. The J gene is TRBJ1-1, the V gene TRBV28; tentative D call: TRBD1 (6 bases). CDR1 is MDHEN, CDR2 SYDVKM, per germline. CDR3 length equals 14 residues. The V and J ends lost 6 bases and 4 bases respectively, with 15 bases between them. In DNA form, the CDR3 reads TGTGCCAGCAGGCCATCAGGGGAGGGCACTGAAGCTTTCTTT. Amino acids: CASRPSGEGTEAFF. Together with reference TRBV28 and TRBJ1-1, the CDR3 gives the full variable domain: DVKVTQSSRYLVKRTGEKVFLECVQDMDHENMFWYRQDPGLGLRLIYFSYDVKMKEKGDIPEGYSVSREKKERFSLILESASTNQTSMYLCASRPSGEGTEAFFGQGTRLTVV.

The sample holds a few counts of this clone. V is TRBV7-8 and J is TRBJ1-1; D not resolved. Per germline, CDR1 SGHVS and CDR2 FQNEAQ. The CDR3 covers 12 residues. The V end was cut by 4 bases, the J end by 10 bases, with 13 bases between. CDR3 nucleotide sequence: TGTGCCAGCAGCTCCGGCGGGCGGGCAGCTTTCTTT. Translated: CASSSGGRAAFF.

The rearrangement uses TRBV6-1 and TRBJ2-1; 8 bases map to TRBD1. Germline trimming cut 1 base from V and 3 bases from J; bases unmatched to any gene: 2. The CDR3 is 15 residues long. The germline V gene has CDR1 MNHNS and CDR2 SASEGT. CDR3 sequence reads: CASSEGTGYYNEQFF. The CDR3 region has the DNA TGTGCCAGCAGTGAAGGGACAGGGTACTACAATGAGCAGTTCTTC.